Given below is one T cell receptor beta chain in context. Antigen: not known. Documented time point: cycle 4 day 1 (C4D1), after 6 weeks of nivolumab. The patients all showed relapse after autologous stem cell transplantation, while their brentuximab vedotin exposure varied. By magnetic negative selection, CD4+ T cells were purified from thawed PBMCs. Assay: immunoSEQ multiplex PCR; the TCRdb copy retains only in-frame clones and omits some. The sample has fewer than 35,000 clones; 92% are singletons. These data originate in a study of PD-1 blockade in classical Hodgkin lymphoma. Study outcomes and limitations: Unlike CD8+ TCR diversity, which did not rise significantly by C4D1, CD4+ TCR diversity did. Individuals who commenced nivolumab within less than 1 year of ASCT were excluded. Prior to therapy, complete responders displayed diversity much like that of newly diagnosed patients. Reports described newly diagnosed patients as having lower baseline TCR diversity than healthy donors.

The sequencing here drew on CD4+ T cells from blood, taken before the fourth cycle of nivolumab. The source of this sequence is a human donor with classical Hodgkin lymphoma.

This chain's CDR3 is CAWSVLRLFGADDMNTEAFF. The DNA of the CDR3 is TGTGCCTGGAGTGTATTACGGCTGTTTGGGGCAGACGATATGAACACTGAAGCTTTCTTT. The chain has TRBV30 and TRBJ1-1; possibly TRBD1 for D (5 bases). The CDR3 spans 20 residues. Germline CDR1 is GTSNPN and CDR2 is SVGIG (reference sequence). Trimming stripped 0 bases from V and 0 bases from J, with 26 bases between.